The clone carrying this TCR beta chain was counted only a few times. Its target is not known. Exclusion of a patient resulted from uncontrolled infection, other autoimmune disease, pregnancy or lactation. The PBMCs were sourced from fresh peripheral blood (around 9.3 ml). This entry comes from a study of T cells in Graves' hyperthyroidism and ophthalmopathy. General study points: Ophthalmopathy was predicted by the model a median of around 5.9 months ahead of onset. In blood, most of the thyroid clonotypes expanded above 0.001 were also present.

The source material, RNA transcripts, was used to amplify TCR beta CDR3 regions. The primer set for the first-round RT-PCR of the TCR CDR3 was HTBI. TCRdb fed the multiplex PCR reads into MiXCR, producing one record per CDR3 protein. The table lists about 640,000 distinct CDR3 sequences, less than 25% of them singletons. With 0 bases clipped from V and 3 bases from J, the junction kept 3 bases outside the gene matches. From germline, CDR1 is SGDLS and CDR2 YYNGEE. The CDR3 extends over 14 amino acids. The rearrangement joins TRBV9 to TRBJ2-7, with 7 bases aligning to TRBD2. This sequence was found in a man younger than 45 with Graves' ophthalmopathy. Sample: blood. CDR3 residues: CASSVAGRDYEQYF. As DNA, the CDR3 is TGTGCCAGCAGCGTAGCGGGGAGGGACTACGAGCAGTACTTC. Variable domain in full (rest from reference TRBV9 and TRBJ2-7): DSGVTQTPKHLITATGQRVTLRCSPRSGDLSVYWYQQSLDQGLQFLIQYYNGEERAKGNILERFSAQQFPDLHSELNLSSLELGDSALYFCASSVAGRDYEQYFGPGTRLTVT.